The sequence of this TCR beta chain was determined in a study of blood T cell repertoires in COVID-19. Study-wide background: PBMCs, B-cell-depleted T cells, or T cells provided the cDNA or gDNA that made up the material.

Measured with immunoSEQ multiplex PCR; TCRdb has only the in-frame clones, and not every one. The sample consists of 35,000 to 40,000 clones, roughly 87% of them appearing once. One Seattle source followed patients from active infection through their disease course. V lost 7 bases to trimming and J lost 11 bases, with 12 bases between them. The CDR3 covers 11 residues. The germline gives CDR1 MDHEN, CDR2 SYDVKM. The TCR sequence derives from a man aged 55 to 70 with COVID-19, enrolled during active disease. Sequencing used peripheral blood. V usage is TRBV28 and J usage is TRBJ2-1, with D perhaps matching TRBD2 (5 bases). The CDR3 loop is CASTQDSKQFF. The CDR3 coding sequence is TGTGCCAGCACTCAGGACTCCAAGCAGTTCTTC.